The following is a TCR beta chain sequence with its context. Its antigen is not known. It was with 60 Vbeta and 13 Jbeta primers that the PCR ran. The protocol was immunoSEQ multiplex PCR, while the TCRdb copy is restricted to in-frame clones and leaves out a portion. The sample has almost 200,000 clones; 65% to 90% are singletons. The source of the sample is a study of cytomegalovirus exposure and HLA in healthy donors. General study findings and limits: For cytomegalovirus status, the classifier reportedly gave diagnoses with high specificity and sensitivity. In a later analysis, HLA-associated beta chains showed higher expansion and lower generation probabilities than comparable chains.

CDR1 is SGHTA and CDR2 is FQGTGA in the germline V gene. V shed 0 bases and J 7 bases; nucleotides not matched to a gene: 9. The CDR3 covers 16 residues. The sample taken for sequencing was PBMCs. This chain connects TRBV7-3 to TRBJ2-7, with 10 nucleotides matching TRBD1. The TCR originated in a woman aged 45-65 years in good health and CMV-seronegative. CDR3 nucleotides: TGTGCCAGCAGCTTAACGCCGACAGGGGGCAAGGGGGAGCAGTACTTC. It encodes CASSLTPTGGKGEQYF.